The 4 T cell receptor beta chains given below trace back to one sample, sequenced in a study of OX40 agonist ivuxolimab in advanced cancers. Generated by immunoSEQ multiplex PCR, the TCRdb table keeps only in-frame clones and is missing some. The table includes around 26,000 clones, 85% to 90% detected once. Sequenced material: CD4+ or CD8+ T cells sorted from blood, taken in a trial of the OX40 agonist ivuxolimab. These receptors originate from an adult with an advanced solid tumor such as melanoma, head and neck, liver or kidney cancer.

This rearrangement joins TRBV4-1 to TRBJ1-5; no clear D. Germline loops: CDR1 MGHRA, CDR2 YSYEKL. The CDR3 has 17 amino acids. V was shortened by 3 bases and J by 3 bases, with 18 bases between the two germline ends. CDR3 amino acids: CASSHLPERGTNQPQHF. In DNA form, the CDR3 reads TGCGCCAGCAGCCATCTCCCCGAACGGGGTACCAATCAGCCCCAGCATTTT.

The count of this clone is one. This chain links TRBV5-1 with TRBJ1-1; the D is unclear. Germline V gives CDR1 SGHRS, CDR2 YFSETQ. There are 14 residues in the CDR3. Trimming shortened V by 0 bases and J by 1 base, and 7 bases separated the two germline ends. CDR3 amino acids: CASSLDPGNTEAFF. The CDR3 DNA sequence: TGCGCCAGCAGCTTGGATCCGGGGAACACTGAAGCTTTCTTT.

The chain links TRBV2 to TRBJ1-3; unclear D gene. In germline, CDR1 is SNHLY, CDR2 FYNNEI. Trimming took off 5 bases at V and 2 bases at J, with 10 bases between the two ends. The CDR3 totals 14 residues. The CDR3 nucleotides are TGTGCCAGCAGTCAGGCAGGAGCTGGAAACACCATATATTTT. Protein: CASSQAGAGNTIYF.

The chain has TRBV9 and TRBJ2-2; D is perhaps TRBD2 (5 bases). The CDR3 loop spans 15 amino acids. Trimming removed 7 bases at V and 2 bases at J, with 15 bases between. Looked up from germline, CDR1 is SGDLS and CDR2 is YYNGEE. The DNA of the CDR3 is TGTGCCAGCGGGCTAGCATCTTCTAACACCGGGGAGCTGTTTTTT. Its protein product is CASGLASSNTGELFF.